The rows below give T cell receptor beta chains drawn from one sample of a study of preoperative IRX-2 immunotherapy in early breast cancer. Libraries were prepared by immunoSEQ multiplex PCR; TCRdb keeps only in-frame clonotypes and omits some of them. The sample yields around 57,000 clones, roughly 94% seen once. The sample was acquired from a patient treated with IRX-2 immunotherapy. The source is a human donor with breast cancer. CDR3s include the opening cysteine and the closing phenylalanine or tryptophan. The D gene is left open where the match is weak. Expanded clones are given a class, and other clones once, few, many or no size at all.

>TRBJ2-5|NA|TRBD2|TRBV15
TGTGCCACTTGGGGGGGTGGTGAGACCCAGTACTTC
CATWGGGETQYF
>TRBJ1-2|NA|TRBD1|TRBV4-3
TGCGCCAGCAGCCAGGGACAGGGAGGGAACTATGGCTACACCTTC
CASSQGQGGNYGYTF
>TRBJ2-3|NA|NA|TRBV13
TGTGCCAGCAGCTTAGGGACTAGATTAATAGCAGATACGCAGTATTTT
CASSLGTRLIADTQYF
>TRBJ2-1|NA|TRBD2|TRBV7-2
TGTGCCAGCAGCCCCCTAGGGCTAGCGGGTCTCTACAATGAGCAGTTCTTC
CASSPLGLAGLYNEQFF
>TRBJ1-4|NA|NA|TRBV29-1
TGCAGCGTTGTGACGAACACGGGGGAAAAACTGTTTTTT
CSVVTNTGEKLFF
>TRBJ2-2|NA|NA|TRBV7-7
TGTGCCAGCAGCTTAGCACGGGGGAGCTACACCGGGGAGCTGTTTTTT
CASSLARGSYTGELFF
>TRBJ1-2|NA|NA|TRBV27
TGTGCCAGCAGTTCAGCCGCGGCTCCTAACTATGGCTACACCTTC
CASSSAAAPNYGYTF
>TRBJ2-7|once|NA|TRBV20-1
TGCAGTGCGAGATTACCCTACGAGCAGTACTTC
CSARLPYEQYF
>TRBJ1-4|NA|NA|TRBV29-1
TGCAGCGCTGGATTATTCGCAGGGAGGGGTAATGAAAAACTGTTTTTT
CSAGLFAGRGNEKLFF
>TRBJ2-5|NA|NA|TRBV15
TGTGCCACCAGCAGCCTGTTAGAGTTACAAGAGACCCAGTACTTC
CATSSLLELQETQYF
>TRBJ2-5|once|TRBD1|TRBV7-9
TGTGCCAGCAGCTTCGGTGACAGGGCCCAAGAGACCCAGTACTTC
CASSFGDRAQETQYF
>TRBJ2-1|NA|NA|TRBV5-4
TGTGCCAGCAGCTTGTCTGGGTTAGGGTACAATGAGCAGTTCTTC
CASSLSGLGYNEQFF
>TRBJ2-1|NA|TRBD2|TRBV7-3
TGTGCCAGCAGCTTTAGCGGGGGCTCGGGCGGGGGGCAGTTCTTC
CASSFSGGSGGGQFF
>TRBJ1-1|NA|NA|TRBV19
TGTGCCAGTAGTAAGGGCTCTGAAGCTTTCTTT
CASSKGSEAFF
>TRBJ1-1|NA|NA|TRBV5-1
TGCGCCAGCAGCTTGGCCCCGACGGCCATGAACACTGAAGCTTTCTTT
CASSLAPTAMNTEAFF
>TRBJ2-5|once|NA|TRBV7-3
TGTGCCAGCAGCCCCAGGCCCCAAGAGACCCAGTACTTC
CASSPRPQETQYF
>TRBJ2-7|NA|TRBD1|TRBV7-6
TGTGCCAGCAGCCCCATTCGGCCAGGGGGCTCCTACGAGCAGTACTTC
CASSPIRPGGSYEQYF
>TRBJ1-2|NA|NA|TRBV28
TGTGCCAGCAGTTTAGTACAGGGTGATGTTGGGGGCATTGACGGCTACACCTTC
CASSLVQGDVGGIDGYTF
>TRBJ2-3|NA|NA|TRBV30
TGTGCCTGGGGCTGGGGACAATACACAGATACGCAGTATTTT
CAWGWGQYTDTQYF
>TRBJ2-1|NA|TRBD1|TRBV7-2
TGTGCCAGCAGCCCCTGGGACAGAGACTACAATGAGCAGTTCTTC
CASSPWDRDYNEQFF
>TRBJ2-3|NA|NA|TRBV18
TGTGCCAGCTCACGCGACTACACAGATACGCAGTATTTT
CASSRDYTDTQYF
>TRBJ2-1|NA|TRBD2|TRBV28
TGTGCCAGCAGTTTTTGGGGGCGGGGGGCTAACAATGAGCAGTTCTTC
CASSFWGRGANNEQFF
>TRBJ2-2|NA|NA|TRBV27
TGTGCCAGCAGTTTAGGCGCAGGGGCGGGCACCGGGGAGCTGTTTTTT
CASSLGAGAGTGELFF
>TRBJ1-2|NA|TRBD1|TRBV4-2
TGTGCCAGCAGCCAAGACCAACCACAGGGGGCCTACGGCTACACCTTC
CASSQDQPQGAYGYTF
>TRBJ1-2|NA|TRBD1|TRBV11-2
TGTGCCAGCAGCCCCTTGGGGACAGTCTTCTATGGCTACACCTTC
CASSPLGTVFYGYTF
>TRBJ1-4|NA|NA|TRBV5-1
TGCGCCAGCAGCTTTGCAGGCCAAGAAAAACTGTTTTTT
CASSFAGQEKLFF
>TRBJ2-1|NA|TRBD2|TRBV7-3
TGTGCCAGCAGCCTCGGACTAGCGGGAGGTAATGAGCAGTTCTTC
CASSLGLAGGNEQFF
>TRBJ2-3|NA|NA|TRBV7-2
TGTGCCAGCAGCTTAAGCGGTAGCACAGATACGCAGTATTTT
CASSLSGSTDTQYF
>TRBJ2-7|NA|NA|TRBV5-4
TGTGCCAGCAGCTTTCGGCAGGGCGCAACCTACGAGCAGTACTTC
CASSFRQGATYEQYF
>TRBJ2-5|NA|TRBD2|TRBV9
TGTGCCAGCGGGTCGCGCGGGAGGGCCGTAGAGACCCAGTACTTC
CASGSRGRAVETQYF
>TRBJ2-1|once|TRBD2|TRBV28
TGTGCCAGCGACTCGCTAGCGGGACATAACAATGAGCAGTTCTTC
CASDSLAGHNNEQFF
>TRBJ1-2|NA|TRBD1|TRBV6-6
TGTGCCAGCACTTGGACAGGCTATGGCTACACCTTC
CASTWTGYGYTF
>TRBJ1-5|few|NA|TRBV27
TGTGCCAGCCATCGTGGGGGGGATAGCAATCAGCCCCAGCATTTT
CASHRGGDSNQPQHF
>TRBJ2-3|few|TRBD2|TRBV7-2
TGTGCCAGCAGCTCGGGACTAGCGGGGGGGCCAGATACGCAGTATTTT
CASSSGLAGGPDTQYF
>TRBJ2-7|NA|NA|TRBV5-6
TGTGCCAGCAGCCGTGTCGAGAGCCCTTCCTACGAGCAGTACTTC
CASSRVESPSYEQYF